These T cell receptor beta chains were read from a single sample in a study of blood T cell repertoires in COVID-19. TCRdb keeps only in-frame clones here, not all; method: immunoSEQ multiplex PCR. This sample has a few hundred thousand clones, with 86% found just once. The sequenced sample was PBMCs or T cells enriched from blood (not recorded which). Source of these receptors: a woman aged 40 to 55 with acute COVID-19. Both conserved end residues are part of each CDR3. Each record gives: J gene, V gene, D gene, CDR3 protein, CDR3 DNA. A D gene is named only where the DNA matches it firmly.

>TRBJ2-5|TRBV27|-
CASSSYTGGKETQYF
TGTGCCAGCAGTAGCTATACCGGGGGTAAAGAGACCCAGTACTTC
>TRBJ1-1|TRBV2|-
CASSEGRTVYTEAFF
TGTGCCAGCAGTGAGGGGCGCACGGTTTACACTGAAGCTTTCTTT
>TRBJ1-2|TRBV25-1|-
CASSVEGYTF
TGTGCCAGCAGTGTAGAAGGCTACACCTTC
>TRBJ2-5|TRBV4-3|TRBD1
CASSQALTGGGETQYF
TGCGCCAGCAGCCAAGCCTTGACAGGGGGCGGAGAGACCCAGTACTTC
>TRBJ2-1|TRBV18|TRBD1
CASSPDRVRHNEQFF
TGTGCCAGCTCACCAGACAGGGTTAGGCACAATGAGCAGTTCTTC
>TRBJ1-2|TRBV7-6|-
CASSPLDTLRGGSGYTF
TGTGCCAGCAGCCCCCTAGATACCCTCAGGGGCGGGAGTGGCTACACCTTC
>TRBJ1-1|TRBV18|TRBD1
CASSPPGQGASGRTEAFF
TGTGCCAGCTCACCACCCGGGCAGGGGGCCTCCGGGAGAACTGAAGCTTTCTTT
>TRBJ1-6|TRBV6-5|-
CASSYDGRSYNSPLHF
TGTGCCAGCAGTTACGATGGCAGATCATATAATTCACCCCTCCACTTT
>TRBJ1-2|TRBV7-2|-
CASSLTPGVIYGYTF
TGTGCCAGCAGCTTAACCCCAGGGGTAATATATGGCTACACCTTC
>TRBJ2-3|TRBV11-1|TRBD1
CASTRDRTSTDTQYF
TGTGCCAGCACCCGGGACAGGACTAGCACAGATACGCAGTATTTT
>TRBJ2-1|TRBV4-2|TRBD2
CASSQTGAGRGGSNEQFF
TGTGCCAGCAGCCAGACCGGCGCGGGGCGGGGGGGCTCTAATGAGCAGTTCTTC
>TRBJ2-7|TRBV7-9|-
CASSSTGSYEQYF
TGTGCCAGCAGCAGTACAGGGTCCTACGAGCAGTACTTC